This paragraph reports one T cell receptor (beta chain). Its antigen is not identified. Naive-designated CD8 cells lacked CD45RO, were positively enriched for CCR7, and omitted terminally differentiated effector memory CD45RA+ cells. This CDR3 comprises 16 residues. Per germline, CDR1 MGHRA and CDR2 YSYEKL. The ends were cut back, 4 bases at V and 2 bases at J, with 18 bases in the middle. This entry is derived from a study of shared clonotypes between healthy human individuals. Study overall: Donor composition was a couple of women and three men, aged 18 to 49.

Profiled with immunoSEQ multiplex PCR; TCRdb holds only in-frame clones, not every one. The table shows roughly 810,000 clones, with about 96% occurring only once. Study conclusions and caveats: Clonotype sharing across four donors was observed for roughly 5% of naive CD4 clonotypes.

Sequenced material: naive CD8+ T cells sorted from blood. The genes are TRBV4-1 and TRBJ2-7, with D hard to call. This receptor was taken from a man under 40 in good health. The CDR3 is CASSPGHTDNPYEQYF. In DNA form, the CDR3 reads TGCGCCAGCAGCCCAGGCCACACAGATAACCCCTACGAGCAGTACTTC.